The 5 T cell receptor beta chains presented below share a single source sample, sequenced in a study of cytomegalovirus exposure and HLA in healthy donors. PCR used 60 Vbeta primers and 13 Jbeta primers. TCRdb's table, derived via immunoSEQ multiplex PCR, lists solely in-frame clones and lacks some. The table lists 65,000 to 85,000 clones, about nine tenths of them singletons, with roughly 2% in the top ten. Sequenced material: PBMCs. The receptors stem from a woman in her twenties or thirties in good health and CMV-seronegative.

The chain links TRBV5-1 to TRBJ2-7; 9 nucleotides agree with TRBD1. Trimming took 1 base from V and 4 from J; bases not matched to a gene: 6. Looked up from germline, CDR1 is SGHRS and CDR2 is YFSETQ. The CDR3 is 15 amino acids. The CDR3 region has the DNA TGCGCCAGCAGCTTGACCGGGACAGGGAGATACGAGCAGTACTTC. Translated: CASSLTGTGRYEQYF.

V and J are TRBV7-9 and TRBJ1-1; maybe TRBD1 (5 bases). This CDR3 is built from 16 residues. Per germline, CDR1 SEHNR and CDR2 FQNEAQ (reference sequence). V was pared by 5 bases and J by 3 bases, with 19 bases between. In nucleotides, the CDR3 is TGTGCCAGCAGCCACTGGGGCGGGGGTCGGGACACTGAAGCTTTCTTT. This codes for CASSHWGGGRDTEAFF.

The chain uses TRBV4-2 and TRBJ2-2; TRBD2 aligns across 7 bases. The germline CDR1 and CDR2 sequences are LGHNA and YNFKEQ. This CDR3 contains 16 residues. With V trimmed by 0 bases and J by 7 bases, 8 bases remained unmatched. CDR3 coding DNA: TGTGCCAGCAGCCAAGACGGGCCAGCGGGGTTCGGGGAGCTGTTTTTT. This codes for CASSQDGPAGFGELFF.

The rearrangement uses TRBV7-2 and TRBJ2-7; perhaps TRBD2 as D (5 bases). The CDR3 loop spans 14 amino acids. V was clipped by 5 bases and J by 3 bases, with 14 bases between them. CDR1 is SGHTA and CDR2 is FQGNSA in the germline V gene. The CDR3 loop reads CASSAGLVLYEQYF. In nucleotides, the CDR3 is TGTGCCAGCAGCGCCGGACTCGTTCTCTACGAGCAGTACTTC.

The chain is built from TRBV2 and TRBJ2-3; TRBD2 might be the D (5 bases). CDR3 size: 14 residues. V shed 10 bases and J shed 0 bases, with 14 bases lying between them. Germline V lookup: CDR1 SNHLY, CDR2 FYNNEI. DNA for the CDR3: TGTGCCACCGGGAAAAGCCGTAGCACAGATACGCAGTATTTT. Its translation is CATGKSRSTDTQYF.